Only one count was recorded for the clone carrying this T cell receptor beta chain. This sample stems from a study of control samples from healthy donors and cancer patients. Method: immunoSEQ multiplex PCR; TCRdb's copy keeps in-frame clones and lacks some. The sample lists 75,000 to 100,000 clones, more than 75% occurring once. The TCR was taken from a man aged 55 to 70 in good health. Sequencing was carried out using blood.

CDR3 nucleotide sequence: TGTGCCACCCGGGCAGGGGGTCTGGTGCCATTGGGCTACACCTTC. Translating gives CATRAGGLVPLGYTF. The rearrangement links TRBV6-6 to TRBJ1-2; 7 positions agree with TRBD1. This CDR3 has 15 residues. CDR1 MNHNY and CDR2 SVGAGI come from the germline V gene (reference sequence). J lost 8 bases, V lost 10 bases, and 19 bases had no gene match.